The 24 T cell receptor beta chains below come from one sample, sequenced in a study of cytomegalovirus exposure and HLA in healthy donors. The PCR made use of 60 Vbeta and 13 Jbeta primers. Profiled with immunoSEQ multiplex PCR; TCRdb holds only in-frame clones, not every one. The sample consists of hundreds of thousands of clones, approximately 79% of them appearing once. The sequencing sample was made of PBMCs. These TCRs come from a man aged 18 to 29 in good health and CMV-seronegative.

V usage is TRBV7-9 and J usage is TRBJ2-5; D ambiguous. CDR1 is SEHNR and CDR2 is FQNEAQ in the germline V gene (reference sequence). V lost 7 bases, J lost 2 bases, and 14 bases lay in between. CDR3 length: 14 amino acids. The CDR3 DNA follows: TGTGCCAGCATAGTAACGGCAGGACAAGAGACCCAGTACTTC. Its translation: CASIVTAGQETQYF. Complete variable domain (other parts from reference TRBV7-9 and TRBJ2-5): DTGVSQNPRHKITKRGQNVTFRCDPISEHNRLYWYRQTLGQGPEFLTYFQNEAQLEKSRLLSDRFSAERPKGSFSTLEIQRTEQGDSAMYLCASIVTAGQETQYFGPGTRLLVL.

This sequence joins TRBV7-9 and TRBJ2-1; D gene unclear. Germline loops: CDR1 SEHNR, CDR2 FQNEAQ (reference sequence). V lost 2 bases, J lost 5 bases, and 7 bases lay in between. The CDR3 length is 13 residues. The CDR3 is CASSLRLDNEQFF. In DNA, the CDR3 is TGTGCCAGCAGCTTACGGTTGGACAATGAGCAGTTCTTC.

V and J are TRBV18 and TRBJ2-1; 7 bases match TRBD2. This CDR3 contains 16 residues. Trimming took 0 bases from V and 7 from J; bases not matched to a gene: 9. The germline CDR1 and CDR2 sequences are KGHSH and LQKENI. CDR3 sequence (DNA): TGTGCCAGCTCACCACCGAGTCGACTAGCCCCAAATGAGCAGTTCTTC. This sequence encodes CASSPPSRLAPNEQFF.

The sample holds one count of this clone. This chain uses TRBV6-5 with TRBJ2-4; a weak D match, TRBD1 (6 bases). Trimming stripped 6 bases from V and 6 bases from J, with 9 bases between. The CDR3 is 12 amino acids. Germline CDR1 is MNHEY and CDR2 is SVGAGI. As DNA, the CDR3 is TGTGCCAGCAGATCAGGGGTAAACATTCAGTACTTC. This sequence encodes CASRSGVNIQYF.

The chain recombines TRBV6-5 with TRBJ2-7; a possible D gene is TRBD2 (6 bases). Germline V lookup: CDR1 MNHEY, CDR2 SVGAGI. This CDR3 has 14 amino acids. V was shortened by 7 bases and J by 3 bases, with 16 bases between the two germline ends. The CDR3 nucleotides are TGTGCCAGCAAACTTTCCCCCGGGGGCTACGAGCAGTACTTC. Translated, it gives CASKLSPGGYEQYF.

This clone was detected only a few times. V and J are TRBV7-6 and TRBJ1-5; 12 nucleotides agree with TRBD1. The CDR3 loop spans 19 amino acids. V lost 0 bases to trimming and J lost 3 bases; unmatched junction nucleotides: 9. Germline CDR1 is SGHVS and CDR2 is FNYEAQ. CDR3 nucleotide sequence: TGTGCCAGCAGCTTAGCGGCCCGGGACAGGGGGCGAAACAATCAGCCCCAGCATTTT. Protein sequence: CASSLAARDRGRNNQPQHF.

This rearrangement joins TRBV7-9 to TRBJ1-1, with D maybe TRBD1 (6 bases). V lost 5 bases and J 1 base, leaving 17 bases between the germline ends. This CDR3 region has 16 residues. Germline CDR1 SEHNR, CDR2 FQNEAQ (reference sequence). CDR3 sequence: CASSQSQGTANTEAFF. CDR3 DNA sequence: TGTGCCAGCAGCCAGAGTCAGGGGACGGCGAACACTGAAGCTTTCTTT.

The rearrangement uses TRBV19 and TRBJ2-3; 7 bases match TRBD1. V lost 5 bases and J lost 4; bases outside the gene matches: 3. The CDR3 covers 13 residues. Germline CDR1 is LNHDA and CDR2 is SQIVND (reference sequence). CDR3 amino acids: CASSETGADTQYF. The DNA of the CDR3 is TGTGCCAGTAGTGAAACAGGGGCAGATACGCAGTATTTT.

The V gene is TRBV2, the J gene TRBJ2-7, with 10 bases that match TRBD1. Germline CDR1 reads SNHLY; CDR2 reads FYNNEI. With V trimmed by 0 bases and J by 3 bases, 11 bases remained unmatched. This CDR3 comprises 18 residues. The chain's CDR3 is CASSEAHMRDRGGYEQYF. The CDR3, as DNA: TGTGCCAGCAGTGAAGCGCACATGCGGGACAGGGGAGGCTACGAGCAGTACTTC.

The CDR3 region has the DNA TGTGCCAGCAGCTCACCGGGAGCGGTGGGGACCCAGTACTTC. Protein: CASSSPGAVGTQYF. V usage is TRBV9 and J usage is TRBJ2-5; the D gene is possibly TRBD2 (6 bases). Deletions cut 4 bases from V and 7 bases from J, with 17 bases between. The CDR3 loop spans 14 amino acids. Germline-derived CDR1 and CDR2 are SGDLS and YYNGEE.

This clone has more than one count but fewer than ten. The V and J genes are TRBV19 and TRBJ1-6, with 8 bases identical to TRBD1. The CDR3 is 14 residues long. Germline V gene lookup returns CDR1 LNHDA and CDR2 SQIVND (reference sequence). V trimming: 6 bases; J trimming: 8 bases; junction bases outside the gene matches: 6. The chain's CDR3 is CASSWGRGHSPLHF. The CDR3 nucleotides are TGTGCCAGTAGCTGGGGCAGGGGGCATTCACCCCTCCACTTT.

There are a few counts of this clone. CDR3 nucleotide sequence: TGTGCCAGCAGCGTTTTAGCGGGCGAAAGCTCCTACAATGAGCAGTTCTTC. This gives the protein CASSVLAGESSYNEQFF. This chain joins TRBV9 and TRBJ2-1, with 7 bases matching TRBD2. The CDR3 consists of 17 residues. The germline V gene has CDR1 SGDLS and CDR2 YYNGEE. V was pared by 2 bases and J by 0 bases, with 8 bases of the junction left unmatched.

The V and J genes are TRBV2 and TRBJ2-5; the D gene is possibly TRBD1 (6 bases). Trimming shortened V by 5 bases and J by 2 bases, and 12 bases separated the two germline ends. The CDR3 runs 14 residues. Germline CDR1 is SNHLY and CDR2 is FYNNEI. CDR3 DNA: TGTGCCAGCAGTATGACCGGGACACAAGAGACCCAGTACTTC. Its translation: CASSMTGTQETQYF.

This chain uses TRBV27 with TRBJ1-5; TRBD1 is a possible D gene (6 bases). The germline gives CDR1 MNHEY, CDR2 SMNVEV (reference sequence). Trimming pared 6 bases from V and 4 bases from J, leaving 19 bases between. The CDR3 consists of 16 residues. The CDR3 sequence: CASSPGGMGANQPQHF. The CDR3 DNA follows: TGTGCCAGCAGCCCCGGGGGGATGGGGGCAAATCAGCCCCAGCATTTT.

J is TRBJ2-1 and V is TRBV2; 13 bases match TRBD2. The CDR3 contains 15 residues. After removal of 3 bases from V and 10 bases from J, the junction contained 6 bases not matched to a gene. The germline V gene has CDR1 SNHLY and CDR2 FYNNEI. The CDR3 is CASSDGLAGEREQFF. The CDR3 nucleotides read TGTGCCAGCAGTGACGGACTAGCGGGAGAGCGAGAGCAGTTCTTC.

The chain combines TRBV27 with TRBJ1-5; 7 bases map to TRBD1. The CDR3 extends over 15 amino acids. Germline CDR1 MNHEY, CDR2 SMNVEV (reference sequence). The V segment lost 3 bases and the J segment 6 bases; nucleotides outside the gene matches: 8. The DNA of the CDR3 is TGTGCCAGCAGTTTTACAGGACAGGAGGGTCAGCCCCAGCATTTT. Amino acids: CASSFTGQEGQPQHF.

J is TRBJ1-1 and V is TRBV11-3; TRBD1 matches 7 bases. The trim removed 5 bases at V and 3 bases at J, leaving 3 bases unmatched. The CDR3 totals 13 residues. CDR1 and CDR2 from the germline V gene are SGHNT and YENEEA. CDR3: CASSPRGDTEAFF. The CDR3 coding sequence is TGTGCCAGCAGCCCCAGGGGGGACACTGAAGCTTTCTTT.

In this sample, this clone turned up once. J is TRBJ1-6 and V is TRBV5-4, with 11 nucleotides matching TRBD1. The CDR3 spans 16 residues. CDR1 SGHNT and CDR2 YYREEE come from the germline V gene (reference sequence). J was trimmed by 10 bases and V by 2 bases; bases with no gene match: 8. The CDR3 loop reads CASSLLAGTGGSPLHF. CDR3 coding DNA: TGTGCCAGCAGCTTATTAGCCGGGACAGGGGGATCACCCCTCCACTTT.

The chain's CDR3 is CASTTGLTEAFF. In DNA, the CDR3 is TGTGCCAGTACGACAGGGCTGACTGAAGCTTTCTTT. V and J are TRBV19 and TRBJ1-1; the match to TRBD1 covers 7 bases. Germline values: CDR1 LNHDA, CDR2 SQIVND (reference sequence). Trimming took 7 bases from V and 5 from J; bases not matched to a gene: 4. There are 12 residues in the CDR3.

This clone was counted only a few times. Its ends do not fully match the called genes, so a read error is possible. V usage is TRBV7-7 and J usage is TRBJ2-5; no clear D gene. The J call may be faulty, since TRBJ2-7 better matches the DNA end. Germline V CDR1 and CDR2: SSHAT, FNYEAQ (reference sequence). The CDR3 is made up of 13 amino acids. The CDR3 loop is CASSLNRGDEQYF. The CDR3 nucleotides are TGTGCTAGCAGCTTAAACCGCGGCGACGAGCAGTACTTC.

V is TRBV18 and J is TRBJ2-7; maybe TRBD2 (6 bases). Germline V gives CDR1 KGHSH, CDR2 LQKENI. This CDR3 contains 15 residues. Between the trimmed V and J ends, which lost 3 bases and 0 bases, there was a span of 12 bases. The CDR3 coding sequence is TGTGCCAGCTCACCTCCGGGACTCAGCTCCTACGAGCAGTACTTC. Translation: CASSPPGLSSYEQYF.

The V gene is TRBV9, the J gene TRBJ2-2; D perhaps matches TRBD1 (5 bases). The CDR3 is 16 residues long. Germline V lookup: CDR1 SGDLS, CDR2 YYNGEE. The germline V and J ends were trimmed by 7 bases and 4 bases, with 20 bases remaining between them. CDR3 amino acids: CASAPGQPPATGELFF. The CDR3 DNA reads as TGTGCCAGCGCTCCAGGGCAGCCCCCAGCCACCGGGGAGCTGTTTTTT.

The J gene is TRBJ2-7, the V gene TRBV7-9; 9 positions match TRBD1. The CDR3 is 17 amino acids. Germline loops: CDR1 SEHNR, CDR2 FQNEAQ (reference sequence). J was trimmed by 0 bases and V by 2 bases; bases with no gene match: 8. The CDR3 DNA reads TGTGCCAGCAGCTTATGGGCCACAGGGGGCTTCTCCTACGAGCAGTACTTC. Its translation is CASSLWATGGFSYEQYF.

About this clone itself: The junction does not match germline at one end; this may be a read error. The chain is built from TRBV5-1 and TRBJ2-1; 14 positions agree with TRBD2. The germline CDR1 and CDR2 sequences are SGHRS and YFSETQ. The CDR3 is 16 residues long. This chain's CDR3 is CASSVPGLAGVNGQFF. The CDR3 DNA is TGCGCCAGCAGCGTTCCGGGACTAGCGGGAGTCAATGGGCAGTTCTTC.